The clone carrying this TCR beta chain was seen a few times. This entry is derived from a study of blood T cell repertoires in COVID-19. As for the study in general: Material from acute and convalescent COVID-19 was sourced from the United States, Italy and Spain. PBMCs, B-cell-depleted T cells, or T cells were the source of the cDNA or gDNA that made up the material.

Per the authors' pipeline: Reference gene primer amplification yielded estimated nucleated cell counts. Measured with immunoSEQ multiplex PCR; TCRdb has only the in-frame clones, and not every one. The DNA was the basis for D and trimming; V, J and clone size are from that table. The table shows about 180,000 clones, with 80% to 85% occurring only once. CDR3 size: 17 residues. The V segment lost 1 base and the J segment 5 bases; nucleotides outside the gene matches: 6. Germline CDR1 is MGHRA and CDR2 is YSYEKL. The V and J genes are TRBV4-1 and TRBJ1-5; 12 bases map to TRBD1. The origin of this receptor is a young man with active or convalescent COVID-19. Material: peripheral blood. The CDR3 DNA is TGCGCCAGCAGCCAAGTCTTGGGACAGGGGGCTCATCAGCCCCAGCATTTT. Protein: CASSQVLGQGAHQPQHF.